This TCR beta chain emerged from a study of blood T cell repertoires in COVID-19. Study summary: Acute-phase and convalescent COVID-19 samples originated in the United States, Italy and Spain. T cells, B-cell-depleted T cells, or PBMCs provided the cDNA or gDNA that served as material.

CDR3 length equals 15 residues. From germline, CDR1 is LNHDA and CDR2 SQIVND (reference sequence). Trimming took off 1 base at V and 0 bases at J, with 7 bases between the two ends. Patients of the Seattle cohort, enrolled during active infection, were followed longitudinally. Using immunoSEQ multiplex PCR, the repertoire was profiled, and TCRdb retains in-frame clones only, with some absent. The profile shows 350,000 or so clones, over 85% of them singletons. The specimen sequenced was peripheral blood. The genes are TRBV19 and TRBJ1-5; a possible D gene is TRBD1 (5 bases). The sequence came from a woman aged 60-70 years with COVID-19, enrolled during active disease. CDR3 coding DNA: TGTGCCAGTAGTATAGTCCAGGGTAGCAATCAGCCCCAGCATTTT. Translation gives CASSIVQGSNQPQHF.